This T cell receptor beta chain was found in a study of identical twins' blood T cells (dated by TCRdb to about 2013). Background for the entire study: The approximately twelve libraries, six for the alpha chain and six for the beta chain, yielded around 50 million Illumina reads in total. TCR alpha and beta chain repertoires of three pairs of monozygous twins were compared using next-generation sequencing to assess genetic influence on repertoire formation. The full study reports these points: Environmental influences could not be excluded as an explanation for twin similarity, since twins were reared together. Looking at the most abundant TCRbeta clonotypes, every donor had more CDR3 sequences in common with her twin than with unrelated donors. V gene usage was reported to be markedly more similar within twin pairs than between unrelated donors, even among non-selected out-of-frame TCRbeta clonotypes. Validation by independent studies was stated to be required for the proposed role of the TCRalpha J segment in MHC recognition during thymic selection. The count of CDR3 clonotypes shared by two donors depended mainly on the product of the two donors' cloneset sizes, and twins did not clearly depart from this trend.

Relative to germline, V is 0 bases shorter and J is 4 bases shorter, with 7 bases between their ends. According to the germline V gene, CDR1 reads ENHRY and CDR2 reads SYGVKD. Measured from the cysteine to the phenylalanine, the CDR3 is 14 residues long. The DNA shown is the 42-base CDR3, in frame from base 1. Donors were six healthy women forming three monozygous twin pairs. Each of the three twin pairs had been raised together, and the twins in each pair were thought likely to have encountered the same infectious agents and vaccines. RNA was isolated from peripheral blood mononuclear cells and used to prepare TCR cDNA libraries. Libraries were prepared through 5' RACE. Sequencing instrument: Illumina Genome Analyzer IIx. The RNA-based TCR cDNA libraries were made using a previously described protocol that was modified in several ways. Sample-specific barcodes were introduced on both ends of each TCR cDNA library during cDNA synthesis and amplification to prevent cross-contamination. The source study handled its data this way. Between about 90,000 and nearly 500,000 clonotypes were identified per individual, with about 2.2 to 3.6 million CDR3-containing reads per library. Reads with improper barcode index combinations were discarded, and clonesets were then built for each library with the MiTCR software. While assembling CDR3 clonotypes, MiTCR corrected PCR and sequencing errors and either filtered or rescued low-quality reads. Artificial out-of-frame clonotypes were mapped to in-frame sequences, with one indel allowed in the CDR3, and then removed. Similarity in V and J gene usage between donors was calculated as the Jensen-Shannon divergence divided by the mean entropy. TCRdb passed the public sequencing reads through fastp at Q25 and MiXCR, retaining productive beta sequences. Rows are combined by CDR3 protein, so each entry shows the most common genes and DNA. Here the V and J calls rest on TCRdb's processing, not on the authors' analysis. This sample holds fewer than 450,000 distinct CDR3 sequences; roughly 31% were observed only once. The ten largest clones capture about 6% of the sample.

With regard to this clonotype: What this receptor recognizes is not known. No quality values exist for individual bases; no much larger clone is one base distant.

The sequencing sample was made of PBMCs. The sequence came from a woman aged 18 to 49 in good health. This sequence uses TRBV10-3 and TRBJ1-3; there is no confident call for the D gene. The CDR3: CAISESVQGNTIYF. The bases are TGTGCCATCAGTGAGTCCGTACAGGGAAACACCATATATTTT.